A few counts support the clone carrying this T cell receptor beta chain. The data originate from a study of early T cells in non-severe SARS-CoV-2 infection. Background on the study: Bulk RNA isolated from unsorted whole blood underwent sequencing; chains were not paired.

The TCR library protocol was used to attach unique molecular identifiers. These identifiers were attached to individual cDNA molecules. In TCRdb, the 5' RACE reads were re-called with MiXCR into one record per CDR3 protein. The top ten hold around 1.3% of the sample, which has 75,000 to 100,000 distinct CDR3 sequences, around 17% seen once. Germline V lookup: CDR1 MNHEY, CDR2 SVGEGT. The CDR3 loop spans 12 amino acids. V was trimmed by 9 bases and J by 5 bases, leaving 11 bases between them. The sequencing input was whole blood. The chain employs TRBV6-2 or TRBV6-3 and TRBJ2-1; D remains unclear. The TCR was taken from an adult who was a healthcare worker with PCR-confirmed SARS-CoV-2 infection or an uninfected control (not recorded which). DNA for the CDR3: TGTGCCAGTGCGGTACAAAACAATGAGCAGTTCTTC. Translating it yields CASAVQNNEQFF.